Listed below are T cell receptor beta chains from one sample, sequenced in a study of OX40 agonist ivuxolimab in advanced cancers. Data came from immunoSEQ multiplex PCR; TCRdb stores just in-frame clones and leaves some out. The data hold under 85,000 clones, with roughly 84% observed a single time. Sequenced material: CD4+ or CD8+ T cells sorted from blood, taken in a trial of the OX40 agonist ivuxolimab. These receptors were obtained from an adult with an advanced solid tumor such as melanoma, head and neck, liver or kidney cancer. The CDR3 runs from the conserved cysteine through the conserved F or W. A D gene is named only where the DNA matches it firmly. Rows may omit the clone size; those that give it use once, few, many or a size class.

DNA	CDR3	D	length	V	size	J
TGTGCCAGCAGCTTGGTGGAACGGAGCTACGAGCAGTACTTC	CASSLVERSYEQYF	-	14	TRBV5-5	few	TRBJ2-7
TGTGCCAGCAGCCAAGATGTGGGGCTCCAGCGCTATGGCTACACCTTC	CASSQDVGLQRYGYTF	-	16	TRBV14	-	TRBJ1-2
TGTGCCAGCAGTTTGCCGCTTAATATGCTGGAGACCCAGTACTTC	CASSLPLNMLETQYF	-	15	TRBV28	-	TRBJ2-5
TGTGCCAGCAGCCCCCTACCCACCGGGGAGCTGTTTTTT	CASSPLPTGELFF	-	13	TRBV7-8	-	TRBJ2-2
TGTGCCAGCTCACCCGGGCAGGGGGACTCCTACGAGCAGTACTTC	CASSPGQGDSYEQYF	TRBD1	15	TRBV18	-	TRBJ2-7
TGTGCCAGCAGCTTGACAGGGACAGAGACCCAGTACTTC	CASSLTGTETQYF	-	13	TRBV5-4	-	TRBJ2-5
TGCAGCGTTTCCCGGGTGGGGGGCAAAAGCCACACTGAAGCTTTCTTT	CSVSRVGGKSHTEAFF	-	16	TRBV29-1	-	TRBJ1-1
TGTGCCAGTAGTATAGGTCTGGGAGGGAATGAGCAGTTCTTC	CASSIGLGGNEQFF	TRBD2	14	TRBV19	-	TRBJ2-1
TGTGCCAGCAGCTACCGGGACAGGGGGCGAGAGCAGTACTTC	CASSYRDRGREQYF	TRBD1	14	TRBV7-2	-	TRBJ2-5
TGCGCCAGCAGCCAAGGCAGGGGGCAACCCTTGTGGAATGAGCAGTTCTTC	CASSQGRGQPLWNEQFF	TRBD1	17	TRBV4-3	-	TRBJ2-1
TGCGCCAGCAGCCCTGGGACTAGCGGGGCCTACAATGAGCAGTTCTTC	CASSPGTSGAYNEQFF	TRBD2	16	TRBV5-1	-	TRBJ2-1
TGTGCCAGCAGTGCACAGGGTGACTCCTACGAGCAGTACTTC	CASSAQGDSYEQYF	-	14	TRBV5-5	-	TRBJ2-7
TGTGCCAGTAGTTCCCGCTTTGAAGCTTTCTTT	CASSSRFEAFF	-	11	TRBV19	-	TRBJ1-1
TGTGCCACCAGGGACCGCTTAAGGGAGACCCAGTACTTC	CATRDRLRETQYF	-	13	TRBV19	-	TRBJ2-5
TGCGCCAGCAGCGTCGTCGGCTCTGGGGCCAACGTCCTGACTTTC	CASSVVGSGANVLTF	-	15	TRBV5-1	-	TRBJ2-6
TGTGCCAGCAGGCTCACAGGGCTCGGAAACACCATATATTTT	CASRLTGLGNTIYF	-	14	TRBV7-9	once	TRBJ1-3